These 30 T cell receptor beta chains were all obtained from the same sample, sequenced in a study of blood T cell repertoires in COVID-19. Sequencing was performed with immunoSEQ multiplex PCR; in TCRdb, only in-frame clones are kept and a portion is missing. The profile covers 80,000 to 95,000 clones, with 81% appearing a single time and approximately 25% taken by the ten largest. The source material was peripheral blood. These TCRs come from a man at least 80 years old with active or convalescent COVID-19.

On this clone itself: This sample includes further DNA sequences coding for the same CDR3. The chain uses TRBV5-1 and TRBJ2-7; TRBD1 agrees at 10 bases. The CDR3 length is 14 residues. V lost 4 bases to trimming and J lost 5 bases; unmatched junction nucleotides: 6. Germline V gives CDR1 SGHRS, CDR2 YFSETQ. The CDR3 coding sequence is TGCGCCAGCAGCACCCCGGGACAGGGGAACGAGCAGTACTTC. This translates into CASSTPGQGNEQYF.

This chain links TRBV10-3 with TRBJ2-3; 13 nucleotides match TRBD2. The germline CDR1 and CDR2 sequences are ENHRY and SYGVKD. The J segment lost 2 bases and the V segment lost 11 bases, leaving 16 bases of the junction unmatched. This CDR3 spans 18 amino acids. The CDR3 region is CASQGGGTSGENTDTQYF. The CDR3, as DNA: TGTGCCTCTCAAGGCGGAGGGACTAGCGGGGAGAACACAGATACGCAGTATTTT.

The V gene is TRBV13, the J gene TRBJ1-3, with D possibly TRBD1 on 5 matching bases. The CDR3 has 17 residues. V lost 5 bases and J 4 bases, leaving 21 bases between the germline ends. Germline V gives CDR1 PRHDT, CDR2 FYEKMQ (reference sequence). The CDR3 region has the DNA TGTGCCAGCAGCCCCCCGGGGGGGAACGGAGAAGGAAACACCATATATTTT. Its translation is CASSPPGGNGEGNTIYF.

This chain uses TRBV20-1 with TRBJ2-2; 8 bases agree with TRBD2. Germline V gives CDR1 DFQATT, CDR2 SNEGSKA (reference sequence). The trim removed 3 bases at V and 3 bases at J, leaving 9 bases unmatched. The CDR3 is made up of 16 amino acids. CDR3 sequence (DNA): TGCAGTGCTAGTGCCGGGGGGGGCCATCACACCGGGGAGCTGTTTTTT. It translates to CSASAGGGHHTGELFF.

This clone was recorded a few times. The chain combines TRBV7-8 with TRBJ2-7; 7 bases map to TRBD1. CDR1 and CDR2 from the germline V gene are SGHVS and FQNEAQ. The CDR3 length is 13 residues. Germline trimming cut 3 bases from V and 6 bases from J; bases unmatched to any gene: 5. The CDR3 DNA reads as TGTGCCAGCAGCTTGGACAGGATGGGCGAGCAGTACTTC. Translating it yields CASSLDRMGEQYF.

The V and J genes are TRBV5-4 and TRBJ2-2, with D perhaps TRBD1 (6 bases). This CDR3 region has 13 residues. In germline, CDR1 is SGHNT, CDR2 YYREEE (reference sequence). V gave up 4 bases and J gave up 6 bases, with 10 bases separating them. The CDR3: CASSITGSGELFF. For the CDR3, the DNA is TGTGCCAGCAGCATTACAGGGTCCGGGGAGCTGTTTTTT.

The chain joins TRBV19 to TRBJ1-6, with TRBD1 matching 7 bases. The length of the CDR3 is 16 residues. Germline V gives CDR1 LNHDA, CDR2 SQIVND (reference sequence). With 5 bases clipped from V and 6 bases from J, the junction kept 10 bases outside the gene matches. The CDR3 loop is CASSFTPDRSNSPLHF. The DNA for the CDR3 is TGTGCCAGTAGTTTCACACCGGACAGGAGTAATTCACCCCTCCACTTT.

The CDR3 protein is CASSQGAMTYEQYF. Here the CDR3 DNA reads TGTGCCAGCAGTCAGGGGGCCATGACCTACGAGCAGTACTTC. The chain couples TRBV6-1 to TRBJ2-7, with 8 bases lining up with TRBD1. Germline-derived CDR1 and CDR2 are MNHNS and SASEGT. With V trimmed by 5 bases and J by 2 bases, 5 bases remained unmatched. This CDR3 contains 14 residues.

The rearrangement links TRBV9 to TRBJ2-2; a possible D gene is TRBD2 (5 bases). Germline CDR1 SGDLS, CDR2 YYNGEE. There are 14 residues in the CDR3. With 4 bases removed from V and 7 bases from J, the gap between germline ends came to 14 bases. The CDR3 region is CASSFPSRDGELFF. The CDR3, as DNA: TGTGCCAGCAGCTTCCCTTCCCGGGACGGGGAGCTGTTTTTT. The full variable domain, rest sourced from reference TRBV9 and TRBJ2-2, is DSGVTQTPKHLITATGQRVTLRCSPRSGDLSVYWYQQSLDQGLQFLIQYYNGEERAKGNILERFSAQQFPDLHSELNLSSLELGDSALYFCASSFPSRDGELFFGEGSRLTVL.

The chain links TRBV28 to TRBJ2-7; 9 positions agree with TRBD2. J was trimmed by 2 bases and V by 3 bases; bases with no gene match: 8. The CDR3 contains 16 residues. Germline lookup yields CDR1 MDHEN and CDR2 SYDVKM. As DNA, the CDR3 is TGTGCCAGCAGTTTCCCCTCTCGCGGGGGGGCCTACGAGCAGTACTTC. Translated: CASSFPSRGGAYEQYF.

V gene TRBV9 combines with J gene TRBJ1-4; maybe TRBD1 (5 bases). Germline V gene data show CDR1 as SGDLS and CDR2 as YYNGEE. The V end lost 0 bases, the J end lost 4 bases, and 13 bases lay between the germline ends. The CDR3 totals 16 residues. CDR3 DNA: TGTGCCAGCAGCGTAGAAGCGACAGAAAGTAATGAAAAACTGTTTTTT. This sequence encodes CASSVEATESNEKLFF. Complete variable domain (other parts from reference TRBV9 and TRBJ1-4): DSGVTQTPKHLITATGQRVTLRCSPRSGDLSVYWYQQSLDQGLQFLIQYYNGEERAKGNILERFSAQQFPDLHSELNLSSLELGDSALYFCASSVEATESNEKLFFGSGTQLSVL.

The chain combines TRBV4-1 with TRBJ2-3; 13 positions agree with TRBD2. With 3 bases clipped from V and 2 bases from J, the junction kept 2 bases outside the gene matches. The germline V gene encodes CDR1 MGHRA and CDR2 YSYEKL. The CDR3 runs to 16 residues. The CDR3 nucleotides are TGCGCCAGCAGCCAGGGGACTAGCGGGGCCACAGATACGCAGTATTTT. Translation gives CASSQGTSGATDTQYF.

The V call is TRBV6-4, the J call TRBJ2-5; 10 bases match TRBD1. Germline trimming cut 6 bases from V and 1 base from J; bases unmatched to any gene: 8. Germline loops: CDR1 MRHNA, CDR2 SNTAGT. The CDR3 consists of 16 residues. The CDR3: CASRRTGGGCQETQYF. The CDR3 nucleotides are TGTGCCAGCAGGAGGACAGGGGGAGGGTGCCAAGAGACCCAGTACTTC.

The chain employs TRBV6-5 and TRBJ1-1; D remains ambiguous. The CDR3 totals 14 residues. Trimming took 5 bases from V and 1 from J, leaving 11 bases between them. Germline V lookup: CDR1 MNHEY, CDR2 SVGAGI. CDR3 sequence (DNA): TGTGCCAGCAGTCCTCTCCGGGAGAACACTGAAGCTTTCTTT. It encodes CASSPLRENTEAFF.

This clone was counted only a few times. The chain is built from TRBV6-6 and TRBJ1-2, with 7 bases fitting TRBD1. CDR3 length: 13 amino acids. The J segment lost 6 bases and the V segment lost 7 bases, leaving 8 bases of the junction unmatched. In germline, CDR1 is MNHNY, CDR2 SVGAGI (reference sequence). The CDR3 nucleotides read TGTGCCAGCACGACGACAGGGACCCATGGCTACACCTTC. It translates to CASTTTGTHGYTF.

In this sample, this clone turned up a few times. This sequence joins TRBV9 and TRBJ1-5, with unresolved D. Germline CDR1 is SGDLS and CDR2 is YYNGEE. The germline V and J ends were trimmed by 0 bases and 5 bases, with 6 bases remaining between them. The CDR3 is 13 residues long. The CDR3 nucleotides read TGTGCCAGCAGCGTAGACGGGGATCAGCCCCAGCATTTT. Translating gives CASSVDGDQPQHF.

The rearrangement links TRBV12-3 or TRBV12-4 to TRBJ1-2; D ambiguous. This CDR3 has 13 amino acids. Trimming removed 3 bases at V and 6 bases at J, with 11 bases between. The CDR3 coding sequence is TGTGCCAGCAGTTTGGGTCACGGGGATGGCTACACCTTC. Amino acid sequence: CASSLGHGDGYTF.

Written as DNA, the CDR3 is TGTGCCAGCAGCCCCACACAACTAGCGGGGGGGCCCGGGGAGACCCAGTACTTC. Its protein product is CASSPTQLAGGPGETQYF. The chain joins TRBV9 to TRBJ2-5, with TRBD2 identical over 13 bases. Trimming took 4 bases from V and 5 from J; bases not matched to a gene: 14. CDR3 length equals 18 residues. Germline CDR1 is SGDLS and CDR2 is YYNGEE.

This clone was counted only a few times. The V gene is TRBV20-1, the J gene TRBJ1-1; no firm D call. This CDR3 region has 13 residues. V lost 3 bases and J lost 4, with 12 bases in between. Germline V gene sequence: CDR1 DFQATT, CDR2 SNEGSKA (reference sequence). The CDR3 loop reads CSASRQAGTEAFF. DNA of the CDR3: TGCAGTGCTAGTCGGCAGGCGGGCACTGAAGCTTTCTTT.

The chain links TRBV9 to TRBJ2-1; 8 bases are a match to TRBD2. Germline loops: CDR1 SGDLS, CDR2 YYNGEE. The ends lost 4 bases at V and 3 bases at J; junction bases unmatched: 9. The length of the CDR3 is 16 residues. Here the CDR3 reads CASSSRAGAGYNEQFF. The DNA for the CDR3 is TGTGCCAGCAGCTCGCGAGCGGGGGCAGGCTACAATGAGCAGTTCTTC.

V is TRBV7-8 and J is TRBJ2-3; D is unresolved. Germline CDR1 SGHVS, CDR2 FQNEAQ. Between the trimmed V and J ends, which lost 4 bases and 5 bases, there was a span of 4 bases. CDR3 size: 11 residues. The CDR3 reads CASSSKDTQYF. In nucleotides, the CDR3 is TGTGCCAGCAGCTCAAAAGATACGCAGTATTTT.

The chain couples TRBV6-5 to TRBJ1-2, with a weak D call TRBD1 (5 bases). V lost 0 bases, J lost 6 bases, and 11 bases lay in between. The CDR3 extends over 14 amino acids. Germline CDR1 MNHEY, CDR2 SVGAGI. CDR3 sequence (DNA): TGTGCCAGCAGTTACTCAGGGGCGCGGAATGGCTACACCTTC. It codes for CASSYSGARNGYTF.

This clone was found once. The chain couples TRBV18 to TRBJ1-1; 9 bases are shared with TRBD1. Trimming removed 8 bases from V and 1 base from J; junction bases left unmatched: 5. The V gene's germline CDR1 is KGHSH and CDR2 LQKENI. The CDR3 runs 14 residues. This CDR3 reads CASKVQGANTEAFF. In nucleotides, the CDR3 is TGTGCCAGCAAAGTACAGGGGGCGAACACTGAAGCTTTCTTT.

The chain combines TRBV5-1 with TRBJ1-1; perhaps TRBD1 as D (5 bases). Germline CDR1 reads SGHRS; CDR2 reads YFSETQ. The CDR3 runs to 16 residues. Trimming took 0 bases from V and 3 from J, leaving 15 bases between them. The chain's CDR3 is CASSLEGGGWDTEAFF. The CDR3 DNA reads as TGCGCCAGCAGCTTGGAGGGCGGGGGTTGGGACACTGAAGCTTTCTTT. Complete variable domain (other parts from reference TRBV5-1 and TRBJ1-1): KAGVTQTPRYLIKTRGQQVTLSCSPISGHRSVSWYQQTPGQGLQFLFEYFSETQRNKGNFPGRFSGRQFSNSRSEMNVSTLELGDSALYLCASSLEGGGWDTEAFFGQGTRLTVV.

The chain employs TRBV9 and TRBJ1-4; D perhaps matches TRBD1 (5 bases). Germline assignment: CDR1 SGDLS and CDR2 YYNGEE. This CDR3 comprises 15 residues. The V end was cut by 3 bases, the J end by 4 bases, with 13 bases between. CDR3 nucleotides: TGTGCCAGCAGCGGCGGGACGGCAAGTAATGAAAAACTGTTTTTT. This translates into CASSGGTASNEKLFF.

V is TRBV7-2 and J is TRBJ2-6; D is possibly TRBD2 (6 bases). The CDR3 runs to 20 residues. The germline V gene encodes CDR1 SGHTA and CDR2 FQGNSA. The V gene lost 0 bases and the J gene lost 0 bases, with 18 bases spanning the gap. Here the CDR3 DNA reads TGTGCCAGCAGCTTAGCTGGAGGGAGGTTCCGATACTCTGGGGCCAACGTCCTGACTTTC. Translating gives CASSLAGGRFRYSGANVLTF.

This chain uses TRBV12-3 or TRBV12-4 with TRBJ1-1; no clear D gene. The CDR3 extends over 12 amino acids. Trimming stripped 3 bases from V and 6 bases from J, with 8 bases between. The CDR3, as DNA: TGTGCCAGCAGTTTTGGGCCTGCTGAAGCTTTCTTT. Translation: CASSFGPAEAFF.

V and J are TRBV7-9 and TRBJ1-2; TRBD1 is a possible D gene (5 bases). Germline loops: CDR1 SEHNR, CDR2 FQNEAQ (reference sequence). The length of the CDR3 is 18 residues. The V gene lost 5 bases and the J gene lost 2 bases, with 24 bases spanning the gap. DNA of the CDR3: TGTGCCAGCAGCGGGACGGAGGGTACAGGCCGGTTCAACTATGGCTACACCTTC. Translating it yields CASSGTEGTGRFNYGYTF.

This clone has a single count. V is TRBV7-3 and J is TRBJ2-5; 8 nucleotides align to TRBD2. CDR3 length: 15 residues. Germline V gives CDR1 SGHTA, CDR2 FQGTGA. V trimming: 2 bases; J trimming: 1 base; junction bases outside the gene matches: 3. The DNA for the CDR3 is TGTGCCAGCAGCTTAGCGGGGGGCACCCAAGAGACCCAGTACTTC. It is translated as CASSLAGGTQETQYF.

The CDR3 DNA reads as TGTGCCAGCAGCCAAGCCTTAGCGGGTCAGACCAGCGGCGGGGAGCTGTTTTTT. This codes for CASSQALAGQTSGGELFF. This chain joins TRBV4-2 and TRBJ2-2; 7 positions match TRBD2. This CDR3 contains 18 residues. CDR1 is LGHNA, CDR2 YNFKEQ, per germline. V gave up 1 base and J gave up 7 bases; unmatched junction bases: 15.